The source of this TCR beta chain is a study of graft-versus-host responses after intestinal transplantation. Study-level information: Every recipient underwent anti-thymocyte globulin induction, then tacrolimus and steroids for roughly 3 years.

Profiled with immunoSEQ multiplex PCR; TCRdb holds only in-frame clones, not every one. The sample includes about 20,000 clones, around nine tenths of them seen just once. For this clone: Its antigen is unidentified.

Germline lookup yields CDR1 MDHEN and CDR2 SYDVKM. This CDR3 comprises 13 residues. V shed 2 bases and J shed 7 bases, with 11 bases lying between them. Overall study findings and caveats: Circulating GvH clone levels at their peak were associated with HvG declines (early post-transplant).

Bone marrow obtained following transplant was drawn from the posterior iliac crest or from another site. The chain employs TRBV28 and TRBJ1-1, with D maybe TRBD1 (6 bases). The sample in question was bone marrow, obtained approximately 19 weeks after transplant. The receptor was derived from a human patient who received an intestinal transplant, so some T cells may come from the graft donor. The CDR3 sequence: CASSLGGSREAFF. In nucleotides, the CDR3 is TGTGCCAGCAGTTTAGGGGGCAGCCGTGAAGCTTTCTTT.